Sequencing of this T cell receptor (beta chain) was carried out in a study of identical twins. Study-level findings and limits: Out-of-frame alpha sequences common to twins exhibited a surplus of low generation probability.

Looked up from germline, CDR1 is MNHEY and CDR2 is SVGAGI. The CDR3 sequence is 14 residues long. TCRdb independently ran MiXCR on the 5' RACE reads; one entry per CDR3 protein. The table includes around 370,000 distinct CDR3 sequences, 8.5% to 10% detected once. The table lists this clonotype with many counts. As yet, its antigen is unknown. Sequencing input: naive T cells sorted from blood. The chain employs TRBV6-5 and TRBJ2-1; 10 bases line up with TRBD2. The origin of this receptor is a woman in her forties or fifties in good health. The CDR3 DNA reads TGTGCATCAGGGGGGCTAGCGGGAGTGCGTGAGCAGTTCTTC. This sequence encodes CASGGLAGVREQFF.